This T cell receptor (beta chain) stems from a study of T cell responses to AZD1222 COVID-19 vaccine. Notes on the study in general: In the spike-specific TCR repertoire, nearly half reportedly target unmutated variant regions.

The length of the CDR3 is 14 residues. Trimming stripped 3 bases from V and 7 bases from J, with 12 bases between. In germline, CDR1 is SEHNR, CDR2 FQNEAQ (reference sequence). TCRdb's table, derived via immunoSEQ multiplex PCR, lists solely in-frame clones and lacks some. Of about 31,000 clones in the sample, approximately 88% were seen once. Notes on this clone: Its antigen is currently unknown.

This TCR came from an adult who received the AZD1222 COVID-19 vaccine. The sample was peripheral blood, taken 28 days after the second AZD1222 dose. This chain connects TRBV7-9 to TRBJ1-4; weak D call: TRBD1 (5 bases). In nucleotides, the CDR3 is TGTGCCAGCAGCTTGAGAGGGGATGGTGAAAAACTGTTTTTT. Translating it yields CASSLRGDGEKLFF.